This T cell receptor beta chain came from a study of beta chain features in type 1 diabetes. General study results and limits: A potential PCR bias toward shorter templates would be equal in patient and control samples. Since sequencing was performed on cDNA, cells with high TCR expression could be over-represented. TCRB CDR3 length was moderately but significantly reduced in all four CD4+ subsets of Type 1 diabetes patients.

Trimming shortened V by 6 bases and J by 3 bases, and 15 bases separated the two germline ends. CDR3 length: 14 amino acids. Germline V gene data show CDR1 as SNHLY and CDR2 as FYNNEI. This clone was counted between two and nine times. Its antigen is undetermined. Reverse transcribing all isolated RNA meant expressed TCRB transcripts were sequenced. TCRdb's copy holds only in-frame clones and misses some; the assay was immunoSEQ multiplex PCR. Here the sample spans some 700,000 clones, around 15% being singletons. Heparinised blood was drawn once per donor, averaging about 116 mL. The sequenced sample was naive CD4+ T cells from blood. This chain joins TRBV2 and TRBJ2-7, with D possibly TRBD1 on 6 matching bases. The source is a man aged 18 to 30 with type 1 diabetes. The CDR3 loop reads CASRQGKSNYEQYF. As DNA, the CDR3 is TGTGCCAGCAGGCAGGGGAAGTCGAACTACGAGCAGTACTTC.